These 5 T cell receptor beta chains originate from one sample sequenced in a study of blood T cell repertoires in COVID-19. TCRdb's table, derived via immunoSEQ multiplex PCR, lists solely in-frame clones and lacks some. Of 250,000 or so clones detected, over 65% appear once; the ten largest clones hold more than 2.5%. The sequencing input was peripheral blood. The receptors derive from an elderly woman with acute or convalescent COVID-19.

The chain uses TRBV5-1 and TRBJ2-7; 10 bases align to TRBD1. The CDR3 length is 18 residues. V was pared by 3 bases and J by 0 bases, with 12 bases of the junction left unmatched. Germline V gives CDR1 SGHRS, CDR2 YFSETQ. The CDR3 region has the DNA TGCGCCAGCAGCTATTCCCCGGGGGGACAGGGGTCCTCCTACGAGCAGTACTTC. It specifies CASSYSPGGQGSSYEQYF.

This clone was detected only once. The V gene is TRBV19, the J gene TRBJ1-6, with D maybe TRBD1 (5 bases). CDR3 length: 12 amino acids. Germline assignment: CDR1 LNHDA and CDR2 SQIVND (reference sequence). With 3 bases removed from V and 13 bases from J, the gap between germline ends came to 10 bases. Here the CDR3 DNA reads TGTGCCAGTAGTATCTCGGCAGGGCCCCTCCACTTT. Translated: CASSISAGPLHF. Looking up the rest from reference TRBV19 and TRBJ1-6 gives the full variable domain: DGGITQSPKYLFRKEGQNVTLSCEQNLNHDAMYWYRQDPGQGLRLIYYSQIVNDFQKGDIAEGYSVSREKKESFPLTVTSAQKNPTAFYLCASSISAGPLHFGNGTRLTVT.

The V call is TRBV19, the J call TRBJ2-6, with TRBD1 matching over 7 bases. Trimming took 7 bases from V and 2 from J; bases not matched to a gene: 11. Germline-derived CDR1 and CDR2 are LNHDA and SQIVND (reference sequence). This CDR3 region has 17 residues. In DNA, the CDR3 is TGTGCCAGTAATATGAGGACAGGAACCACTGGGGCCAACGTCCTGACTTTC. It encodes CASNMRTGTTGANVLTF.

As DNA, the CDR3 is TGTGCCAGCAGCCGTTTCGGACAGGCGAGCGGGGAGCTGTTTTTT. Its protein product is CASSRFGQASGELFF. The chain joins TRBV11-2 to TRBJ2-2; 7 positions match TRBD1. The V segment lost 5 bases and the J segment 7 bases; nucleotides outside the gene matches: 10. The CDR3 runs to 15 residues. Germline V CDR1 and CDR2: SGHAT, FQNNGV.

The chain combines TRBV28 with TRBJ2-7; maybe TRBD1 (6 bases). This CDR3 region has 15 residues. In germline, CDR1 is MDHEN, CDR2 SYDVKM. V shed 5 bases and J shed 1 base, with 15 bases lying between them. DNA of the CDR3: TGTGCCAGCAGTCCTTCCATCAGGGGATCCTACGAGCAGTACTTC. This encodes CASSPSIRGSYEQYF.